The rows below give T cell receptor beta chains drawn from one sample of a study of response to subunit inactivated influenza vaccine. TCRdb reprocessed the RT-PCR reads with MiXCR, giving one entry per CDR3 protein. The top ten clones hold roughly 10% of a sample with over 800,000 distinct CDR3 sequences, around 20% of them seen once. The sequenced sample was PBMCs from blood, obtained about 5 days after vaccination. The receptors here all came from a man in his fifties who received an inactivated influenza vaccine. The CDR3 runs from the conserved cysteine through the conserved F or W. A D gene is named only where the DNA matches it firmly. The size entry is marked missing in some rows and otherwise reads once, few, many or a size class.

CASSSGLGSSYEQYF | TGTGCCAGCAGCTCCGGATTGGGAAGCTCCTACGAGCAGTACTTC | . | . | TRBJ2-7 | TRBV7-8
CSARPRDTGRTDTQYF | TGCAGTGCTCGGCCTCGGGACACTGGACGGACAGATACGCAGTATTTT | . | . | TRBJ2-3 | TRBV20-1
CASSLAWGHNEQFF | TGTGCCAGCAGCTTAGCTTGGGGGCACAATGAGCAGTTCTTC | . | few | TRBJ2-1 | TRBV7-6
CASSVFTGAHEAFF | TGTGCCAGCAGCGTATTTACAGGGGCCCATGAAGCTTTCTTT | TRBD1 | few | TRBJ1-1 | TRBV7-9
CASRAGGTGELFF | TGCGCCAGCAGAGCGGGGGGCACCGGGGAGCTGTTTTTT | TRBD2 | few | TRBJ2-2 | TRBV10-1
CSVPKEGQGLAGANVLTF | TGCAGCGTTCCGAAAGAGGGACAGGGTTTAGCTGGGGCCAACGTCCTGACTTTC | TRBD1 | few | TRBJ2-6 | TRBV29-1
CASSQDHRGPSYEQYF | TGCGCCAGCAGCCAAGATCACAGGGGGCCCTCCTACGAGCAGTACTTC | TRBD1 | . | TRBJ2-7 | TRBV4-3
CASSLGGQRSQETQYF | TGTGCCAGCAGCCTCGGGGGACAGCGGTCACAAGAGACCCAGTACTTC | . | few | TRBJ2-5 | TRBV11-2
CASSWGGEQYF | TGTGCCAGCAGTTGGGGGGGCGAGCAGTACTTC | TRBD2 | . | TRBJ2-7 | TRBV27
CASSSTYRSYEQYF | TGTGCCAGCAGCTCAACCTACAGATCCTACGAGCAGTACTTC | . | . | TRBJ2-7 | TRBV7-2
CASSQEQPNSPLHF | TGTGCCAGCAGCCAAGAACAGCCTAATTCACCCCTCCACTTT | . | . | TRBJ1-6 | TRBV3-1
CASRNRGQETQYF | TGTGCCAGCCGGAACAGGGGGCAAGAGACCCAGTACTTC | TRBD1 | . | TRBJ2-5 | TRBV6-6
CASTPGGRGGGNEQFF | TGTGCCAGCACCCCGGGGGGCAGGGGGGGAGGGAATGAGCAGTTCTTC | . | . | TRBJ2-1 | TRBV7-2
CASRHGSGANVLTF | TGTGCCAGCAGACACGGCTCTGGGGCCAACGTCCTGACTTTC | . | . | TRBJ2-6 | TRBV12-3/TRBV12-4
CAISDKAGGEQFF | TGTGCCATCAGTGACAAAGCGGGAGGAGAGCAGTTCTTC | TRBD2 | few | TRBJ2-1 | TRBV10-3
CSVVGQGTYEQYF | TGCAGCGTTGTGGGACAGGGAACCTACGAGCAGTACTTC | TRBD1 | few | TRBJ2-7 | TRBV29-1
CASSQVGTVGSYEQYF | TGCGCCAGCAGCCAAGTCGGGACAGTGGGCTCCTACGAGCAGTACTTC | TRBD1 | few | TRBJ2-7 | TRBV4-3
CASSPGATNEKLFF | TGTGCCAGCTCACCCGGGGCAACTAATGAAAAACTGTTTTTT | . | many | TRBJ1-4 | TRBV18
CASSGHINEKLFF | TGCGCCAGCAGCGGACATATTAATGAAAAACTGTTTTTT | . | few | TRBJ1-4 | TRBV5-1
CASSDYQGWADYYEQYF | TGTGCCAGCTCGGACTACCAAGGGTGGGCCGACTACTACGAGCAGTACTTC | . | . | TRBJ2-7 | TRBV11-2
CASSIPGNYEQYF | TGTGCCAGCAGTATACCGGGAAACTACGAGCAGTACTTC | . | . | TRBJ2-7 | TRBV6-5
CSARPRQGAGAETQYF | TGCAGTGCTAGACCTAGACAGGGGGCGGGTGCAGAGACCCAGTACTTC | TRBD1 | . | TRBJ2-5 | TRBV20-1
CASSLEFSGGAGEQFF | TGTGCCAGCAGCTTAGAATTTAGCGGGGGGGCCGGTGAGCAGTTCTTC | TRBD2 | . | TRBJ2-1 | TRBV7-9
CASSENDRSQFF | TGTGCCAGCAGTGAAAACGATAGGTCGCAGTTCTTC | . | . | TRBJ2-1 | TRBV2
CASSLDAGLATQYF | TGTGCCAGCAGTTTAGACGCGGGATTGGCGACCCAGTACTTC | . | few | TRBJ2-5 | TRBV12-3/TRBV12-4
CASRPNSGGSYEQYF | TGTGCCAGCAGGCCTAATAGCGGGGGCTCCTACGAGCAGTACTTC | TRBD2 | few | TRBJ2-7 | TRBV12-3/TRBV12-4
CASSQQGERQYDEQYF | TGCGCCAGCAGTCAACAAGGAGAGCGACAGTATGACGAGCAGTACTTC | . | many | TRBJ2-7 | TRBV23-1
CASSPTPPYGYTF | TGTGCCAGCAGTCCTACACCGCCCTATGGCTACACCTTC | . | . | TRBJ1-2 | TRBV12-3/TRBV12-4
CASSVGTSAEAFF | TGTGCCAGCAGCGTAGGGACCTCGGCGGAAGCTTTCTTT | . | . | TRBJ1-1 | TRBV9
CASSLEWMMNTEAFF | TGCGCCAGCAGCTTGGAGTGGATGATGAACACTGAAGCTTTCTTT | . | . | TRBJ1-1 | TRBV5-1
CASSPWDNEQCF | TGTGCCAGCAGCCCTTGGGACAACGAGCAGTGCTTC | . | once | TRBJ2-7 | TRBV7-9
CASSGVGGIDEQFF | TGTGCCAGCAGCGGGGTAGGGGGCATCGATGAGCAGTTCTTC | TRBD1 | few | TRBJ2-1 | TRBV7-9
CASNMQGSTNEKLFF | TGTGCCAGCAACATGCAAGGGTCAACTAATGAAAAACTGTTTTTT | . | . | TRBJ1-4 | TRBV6-2/TRBV6-3
CSVVRGLEQYF | TGCAGCGTTGTTCGGGGCCTGGAGCAGTACTTC | . | few | TRBJ2-7 | TRBV29-1
CASSSYTSGRVTGELFF | TGTGCCAGCAGCTCGTATACTAGCGGGAGGGTTACCGGGGAGCTGTTTTTT | TRBD2 | . | TRBJ2-2 | TRBV7-2
CASSLFAGQGTEAFF | TGCGCCAGCAGCTTGTTTGCGGGACAGGGAACTGAAGCTTTCTTT | TRBD1 | few | TRBJ1-1 | TRBV5-1
CASSPQRGGTYEQYF | TGCGCCAGCAGCCCGCAACGCGGGGGGACATACGAGCAGTACTTC | TRBD2 | few | TRBJ2-7 | TRBV4-1
CASRETGRNTIYF | TGTGCCAGCAGGGAGACAGGGAGAAACACCATATATTTT | TRBD1 | many | TRBJ1-3 | TRBV12-3/TRBV12-4
CAIGPNTGELFF | TGTGCCATCGGACCGAACACCGGGGAGCTGTTTTTT | . | few | TRBJ2-2 | TRBV10-3
CSAMGTTNNTIYF | TGCAGTGCTATGGGGACAACCAACAACACCATATATTTT | . | . | TRBJ1-3 | TRBV20-1
CASSIYGGYNEQFF | TGTGCCAGTAGTATATATGGGGGGTACAATGAGCAGTTCTTC | . | . | TRBJ2-1 | TRBV19
CASSLRTGGEADTQYF | TGTGCCAGCAGCTTGAGGACAGGGGGCGAGGCAGATACGCAGTATTTT | TRBD1 | . | TRBJ2-3 | TRBV13
CSVPPQGDYNEQFF | TGCAGCGTTCCCCCGCAGGGGGATTACAATGAGCAGTTCTTC | TRBD1 | . | TRBJ2-1 | TRBV29-1
CSARFLGNQPQHF | TGCAGTGCTAGATTTTTGGGGAATCAGCCCCAGCATTTT | . | . | TRBJ1-5 | TRBV20-1
CASSLGLPPGNEQFF | TGCGCCAGCAGCTTGGGGCTCCCTCCGGGCAATGAGCAGTTCTTC | . | few | TRBJ2-1 | TRBV5-1
CSAWGASGSKYNEQFF | TGCAGTGCTTGGGGGGCTAGCGGGAGTAAGTACAATGAGCAGTTCTTC | TRBD2 | . | TRBJ2-1 | TRBV20-1
CASSRKEFFSEEGTGELFF | TGCGCCAGCAGTCGCAAGGAATTCTTTTCTGAGGAGGGCACCGGGGAGCTGTTTTTT | . | few | TRBJ2-2 | TRBV4-3
CASSSRVRPEQFF | TGTGCCAGCAGCAGCAGGGTTCGTCCTGAGCAGTTCTTC | . | once | TRBJ2-1 | TRBV7-2
CASSEIGYPNEKLFF | TGTGCCAGCAGTGAAATCGGGTATCCTAATGAAAAACTGTTTTTT | . | few | TRBJ1-4 | TRBV2